This T cell receptor beta chain was recovered during a study of T cells in Graves' hyperthyroidism and ophthalmopathy. Study results and limitations: Most clonotypes expanded in thyroid above 0.001 were likewise present in blood.

Uncontrolled infection, other autoimmune disease, pregnancy or lactation barred patients from enrollment. Thyroid ultrasound, orbital computed tomography, clinical symptoms, and serum thyroxine and TRAb underpinned diagnoses. In its sample, this clonotype was seen a few times. Its antigen remains unknown. The TCR beta CDR3 regions underwent amplification using RNA transcripts as the source. The HTBI set primed first-round TCR CDR3 RT-PCR. TCRdb re-derived calls from the multiplex PCR reads in MiXCR, one entry per CDR3 protein. The sample contains 270,000 or so distinct CDR3 sequences, 13% to 15% of which appear only once. Germline values: CDR1 SGHAT, CDR2 FQDESV (reference sequence). This CDR3 spans 12 amino acids. V was clipped by 3 bases and J by 7 bases, with 6 bases between them.

The receptor was isolated from a woman in her 50s with Graves' hyperthyroidism that later progressed to Graves' ophthalmopathy. Sequenced sample: blood. This sequence joins TRBV11-1 and TRBJ1-4, with D uncertain. CDR3 nucleotide sequence: TGTGCCAGCAGCTTTGACGCTGAAAAACTGTTTTTT. It yields the protein CASSFDAEKLFF.